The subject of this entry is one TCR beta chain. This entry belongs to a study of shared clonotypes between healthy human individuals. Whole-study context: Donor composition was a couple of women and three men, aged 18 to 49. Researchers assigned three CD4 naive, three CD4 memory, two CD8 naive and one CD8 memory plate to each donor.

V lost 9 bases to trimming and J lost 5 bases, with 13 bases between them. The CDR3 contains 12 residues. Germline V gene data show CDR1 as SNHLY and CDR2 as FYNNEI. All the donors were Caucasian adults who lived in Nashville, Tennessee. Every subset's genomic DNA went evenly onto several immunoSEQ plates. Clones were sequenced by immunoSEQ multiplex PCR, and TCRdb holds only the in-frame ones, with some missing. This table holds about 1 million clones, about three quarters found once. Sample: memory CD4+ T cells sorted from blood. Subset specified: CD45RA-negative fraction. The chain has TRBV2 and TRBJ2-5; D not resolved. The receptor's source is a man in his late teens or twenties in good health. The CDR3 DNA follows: TGTGCCAGTGAACCGCCGACTGAGACCCAGTACTTC. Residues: CASEPPTETQYF.